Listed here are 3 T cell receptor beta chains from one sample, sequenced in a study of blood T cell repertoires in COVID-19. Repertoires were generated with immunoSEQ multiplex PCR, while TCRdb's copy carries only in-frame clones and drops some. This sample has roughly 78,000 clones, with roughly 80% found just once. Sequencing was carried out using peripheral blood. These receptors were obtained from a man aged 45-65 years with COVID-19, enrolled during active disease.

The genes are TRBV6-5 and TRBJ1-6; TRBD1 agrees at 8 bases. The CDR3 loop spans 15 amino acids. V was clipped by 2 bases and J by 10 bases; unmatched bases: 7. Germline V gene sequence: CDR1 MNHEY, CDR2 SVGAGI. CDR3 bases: TGTGCCAGCAGTTACGGGGGGACAGGTTCATCACCCCTCCACTTT. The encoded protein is CASSYGGTGSSPLHF.

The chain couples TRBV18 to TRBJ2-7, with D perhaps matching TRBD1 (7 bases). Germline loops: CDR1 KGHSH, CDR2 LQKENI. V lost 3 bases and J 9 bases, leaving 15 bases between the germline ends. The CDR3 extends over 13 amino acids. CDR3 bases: TGTGCCAGCTCACCCCCGGGGGACAGAGCGCAGTACTTC. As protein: CASSPPGDRAQYF.

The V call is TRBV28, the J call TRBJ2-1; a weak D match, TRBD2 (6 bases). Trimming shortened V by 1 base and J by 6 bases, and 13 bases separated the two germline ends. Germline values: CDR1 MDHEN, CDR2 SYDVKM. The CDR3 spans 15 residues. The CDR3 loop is CASSLFGSSLNEQFF. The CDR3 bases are TGTGCCAGCAGTTTATTCGGGAGTTCCCTCAATGAGCAGTTCTTC.